These 3 T cell receptor beta chains were all obtained from the same sample, sequenced in a study of T cells after yellow fever vaccination. MiXCR, applied by TCRdb to the 5' RACE reads, yields one record per CDR3 protein. The table records around 500,000 distinct CDR3 sequences, roughly 22% of them present only once. Sample: PBMCs, taken 21 days after the first yellow fever vaccination. Receptors were obtained from a man younger than 30 who received the YFV17D yellow fever vaccine.

This clonotype was found a few times. V is TRBV7-9 and J is TRBJ1-6; D is unresolved. The CDR3 extends over 13 amino acids. CDR1 is SEHNR, CDR2 FQNEAQ, per germline (reference sequence). The V end lost 1 base, the J end lost 9 bases, and 7 bases lay between the germline ends. CDR3 bases: TGTGCCAGCAGCTTAGATTACACTTCACCCCTCCACTTT. This sequence encodes CASSLDYTSPLHF.

CDR3 DNA sequence: TGTGCCAGCAGCTTTTGGGCGAATCAGCCCCAGCATTTT. Translation gives CASSFWANQPQHF. The chain couples TRBV7-2 to TRBJ1-5; D gene unclear. The CDR3 spans 13 residues. From germline, CDR1 is SGHTA and CDR2 FQGNSA. The ends were cut back, 3 bases at V and 4 bases at J, with 7 bases in the middle.

The rearrangement links TRBV11-2 to TRBJ2-5; tentatively, D is TRBD2 (5 bases). CDR1 SGHAT and CDR2 FQNNGV come from the germline V gene. The CDR3 is made up of 13 amino acids. V lost 3 bases and J 3 bases, leaving 8 bases between the germline ends. CDR3 DNA sequence: TGTGCCAGCAGCTTTTCTAGCAAAGAGACCCAGTACTTC. Protein product: CASSFSSKETQYF.